This is a list of T cell receptor beta chains from one sample in a study of CD4 T cells in relation to SARS-CoV-2 and coronaviruses. No antigen has been identified for these receptors. Profiled with immunoSEQ multiplex PCR; TCRdb holds only in-frame clones, not every one. The data contain about 26,000 clones, roughly four fifths of them singletons. Sequencing was done on a sample of CD4+ T cells from PBMCs, cultured in vitro. The source of these receptors is a human donor in good health. Each CDR3 is given with its conserved first and last residue. Fields, in order: clone size, V gene, D gene, J gene, CDR3 DNA, CDR3 protein. D genes are given only for firm matches. Only part of the rows carry a size: once, few, many, or a class if the clone is expanded.

few	TRBV4-3	NA	TRBJ1-1	TGCGCCAGCAGCCATACTAGACACAACACAAACACTGAAGCTTTCTTT	CASSHTRHNTNTEAFF
NA	TRBV16	NA	TRBJ2-5	TGTGCCAGCAGCCGAACCTATGTCGGGGGCGAGACCCAGTACTTC	CASSRTYVGGETQYF
large	TRBV5-1	TRBD2	TRBJ2-5	TGCGCCAGCAGCAAAGGGACTAGCGGGGGCCAAGAGACCCAGTACTTC	CASSKGTSGGQETQYF
NA	TRBV12-3/TRBV12-4	NA	TRBJ2-3	TGTGCCAGCAGTATGGGGAGCACAGATACGCAGTATTTT	CASSMGSTDTQYF
NA	TRBV5-4	TRBD2	TRBJ2-7	TGTGCCAGCAGCTTGACCATAAGAACTAGCGCCTCCTACGAGCAGTACTTC	CASSLTIRTSASYEQYF
NA	TRBV7-6	NA	TRBJ2-5	TGTGCCAGCAGCTTAGGGGGGTGGGAGACCCAGTACTTC	CASSLGGWETQYF
once	TRBV5-1	TRBD2	TRBJ2-2	TGCGCCAGCAGCTTGGCCGGGGGGGGAGCGAACACCGGGGAGCTGTTTTTT	CASSLAGGGANTGELFF
once	TRBV4-2	TRBD2	TRBJ2-7	TGTGCCAGCAGCCAAGATATTAGCGGGGTTGGCGAGCAGTACTTC	CASSQDISGVGEQYF
NA	TRBV7-2	TRBD1	TRBJ1-3	TGTGCCAGCAGCCCTCCGGGACAGGTAGCTGGAAACACCATATATTTT	CASSPPGQVAGNTIYF
NA	TRBV9	NA	TRBJ2-7	TGTGCCAGCAGCGCCGGACATGTGAAAGCCTACGAGCAGTACTTC	CASSAGHVKAYEQYF
few	TRBV5-6	NA	TRBJ2-1	TGTGCCAGCAGCGGCGGGACTCACAATGAGCAGTTCTTC	CASSGGTHNEQFF
NA	TRBV7-2	NA	TRBJ1-2	TGTGCCAGCAGCTTAGGGTTCAAAGGTACTGGATATGGCTACACCTTC	CASSLGFKGTGYGYTF
NA	TRBV5-5	NA	TRBJ2-5	TGTGCCAGCAGCTTGGCCTCCGTATTAGAGACCCAGTACTTC	CASSLASVLETQYF
few	TRBV13	NA	TRBJ1-1	TGTGCCAGCAGCTTACAGTCCGGGGGCTGGGACACTGAAGCTTTCTTT	CASSLQSGGWDTEAFF
NA	TRBV4-3	NA	TRBJ2-1	TGCGCCAGCAGCCAAGATCCATTAGCTAAGGAGCAGTTCTTC	CASSQDPLAKEQFF
NA	TRBV9	NA	TRBJ1-6	TGTGCCAGCAGCGTAGCTGGTGACACTAATTCACCCCTCCACTTT	CASSVAGDTNSPLHF
NA	TRBV6-4	NA	TRBJ1-6	TGTGCCAGCAGTACGGACACACCCAATAATTCACCCCTCCACTTT	CASSTDTPNNSPLHF
NA	TRBV6-2/TRBV6-3	NA	TRBJ2-1	TGTGCCAGCAGTGGGAGGGGGGGGCCGGACAATGAGCAGTTCTTC	CASSGRGGPDNEQFF
NA	TRBV7-2	NA	TRBJ1-4	TGTGCCAGCAGCCCCCCGGGACGGAAGAATGAAAAACTGTTTTTT	CASSPPGRKNEKLFF
NA	TRBV6-5	TRBD1	TRBJ1-2	TGTGCCAGCAGTTACACAGGGGATGTCGGCTATGGCTACACCTTC	CASSYTGDVGYGYTF
NA	TRBV9	NA	TRBJ2-1	TGTGCCAGCTCCAGAAAAACCTACAATGAGCAGTTCTTC	CASSRKTYNEQFF
NA	TRBV7-2	TRBD2	TRBJ2-1	TGTGCCAGCAGCTCGGGACTAGCGGGGATCAATGAGCAGTTCTTC	CASSSGLAGINEQFF
NA	TRBV7-9	TRBD1	TRBJ1-2	TGTGCCAGCACCTTATGGACAGGGACGGGCTACACCTTC	CASTLWTGTGYTF
few	TRBV11-2	NA	TRBJ1-2	TGTGCCAGCAGCTTAGGTAGGGGAGGTGGCTACACCTTC	CASSLGRGGGYTF
few	TRBV19	TRBD1	TRBJ1-2	TGTGCCAGTAGTCCTCAACAGGGGCCCTATGGCTACACCTTC	CASSPQQGPYGYTF
NA	TRBV7-9	NA	TRBJ1-3	TGTGCCAGCAGCTCGAGGGTTCGCGGAAACACCATATATTTT	CASSSRVRGNTIYF
NA	TRBV9	TRBD2	TRBJ2-5	TGTGCCAGCAGCGTAGGGGCGCGGGAGTCTAGTGAGACCCAGTACTTC	CASSVGARESSETQYF
NA	TRBV12-5	NA	TRBJ1-1	TGTGCTAGTGGTTTGGCCTCGGTACAGGGTGGTGAAGCTTTCTTT	CASGLASVQGGEAFF
NA	TRBV5-1	TRBD2	TRBJ2-3	TGCGCCAGCAGCTTGTATTCCGGGGGGGACACAGATACGCAGTATTTT	CASSLYSGGDTDTQYF
NA	TRBV4-1	TRBD1	TRBJ1-2	TGCGCCAGCAGCCAAGGTTCCCGCCGGGACAGCCTCCTCTATGGCTACACCTTC	CASSQGSRRDSLLYGYTF
NA	TRBV19	NA	TRBJ1-3	TGTGCCAGTAGCATAACTTACAGGGAGCCTGGAAACACCATATATTTT	CASSITYREPGNTIYF
NA	TRBV5-1	TRBD1	TRBJ1-5	TGCGCCAGCAGCTTGGACGGGACAGGATCAGGCCAGCCCCAGCATTTT	CASSLDGTGSGQPQHF
NA	TRBV9	NA	TRBJ1-2	TGTGCCAGCAGCGTGACAGGTTCTAACTATGGCTACACCTTC	CASSVTGSNYGYTF
once	TRBV7-2	TRBD2	TRBJ2-1	TGTGCCAGCAGCGCGGGACTAGCGGGATGGGATGAGCAGTTCTTC	CASSAGLAGWDEQFF
once	TRBV29-1	TRBD1	TRBJ2-5	TGCAGCGCATCAGGACAGGGTGGAGAGACCCAGTACTTC	CSASGQGGETQYF
NA	TRBV14	NA	TRBJ2-1	TGTGCCAGCAGCCAAGAAGGGCGGAGTAGTGAGCAGTTCTTC	CASSQEGRSSEQFF
NA	TRBV2	NA	TRBJ1-5	TGTGCCAGCAGGGCGACAGGTTTGCTCAATCAGCCCCAGCATTTT	CASRATGLLNQPQHF
NA	TRBV9	TRBD2	TRBJ2-1	TGTGCCAGCAGCCCGAGGACTAGCGGGGGGGCGGGGGCCTACAATGAGCAGTTCTTC	CASSPRTSGGAGAYNEQFF
NA	TRBV6-5	NA	TRBJ1-1	TGTGCCAGCAGTTACTCTTCGGGCGAAGCTTTCTTT	CASSYSSGEAFF